This is a list of T cell receptor beta chains from one sample in a study of T cell changes during pregnancy in multiple sclerosis. Measured with immunoSEQ multiplex PCR; TCRdb has only the in-frame clones, and not every one. The profile shows under 50,000 clones, 92% of them singletons. This specimen was CD4+ T cells from peripheral blood mononuclear cells, taken in the third trimester of pregnancy. Receptors originate from a female donor with multiple sclerosis, enrolled in a pregnancy study. Each CDR3 is given with its conserved first and last residue. D genes are given only for firm matches. Size values are once, few and many counts, or a class for expanded clones, and some rows have none.

D gene	V gene	clone size	J gene	CDR3 protein	CDR3 DNA
TRBD1	TRBV29-1	few	TRBJ1-1	CSVGRDRDEAFF	TGCAGCGTTGGCCGGGACAGAGATGAAGCTTTCTTT
-	TRBV5-1	-	TRBJ2-1	CASSLMGLAGEQFF	TGCGCCAGCAGCTTGATGGGTTTAGCTGGTGAGCAGTTCTTC
-	TRBV11-2	-	TRBJ2-7	CASSLGLYEQYF	TGTGCCAGCAGCTTAGGACTCTACGAGCAGTACTTC
TRBD2	TRBV6-6	once	TRBJ2-1	CASSGLAGGNNEQFF	TGTGCCAGCAGCGGACTAGCGGGGGGGAACAATGAGCAGTTCTTC
-	TRBV11-2	-	TRBJ2-5	CASSSSRETQYF	TGTGCCAGCAGCTCGTCCCGAGAGACCCAGTACTTC
-	TRBV29-1	-	TRBJ2-1	CSVDRSNEQFF	TGCAGCGTTGATAGGAGCAATGAGCAGTTCTTC
-	TRBV28	-	TRBJ1-5	CAIGREEQPQHF	TGTGCCATTGGGAGGGAGGAGCAGCCCCAGCATTTT
-	TRBV5-1	-	TRBJ1-5	CASSPGGAPGNQPQHF	TGCGCCAGCAGTCCCGGGGGGGCTCCCGGCAATCAGCCCCAGCATTTT
-	TRBV4-3	-	TRBJ1-1	CASSQESWAVAFF	TGCGCCAGCAGCCAAGAAAGTTGGGCCGTTGCTTTCTTT
-	TRBV28	-	TRBJ1-2	CASSSSTATNYGYTF	TGTGCCAGCAGTTCAAGCACAGCTACAAACTATGGCTACACCTTC
-	TRBV28	-	TRBJ2-7	CASSLIAGIGEQYF	TGTGCCAGCAGTTTAATAGCCGGGATAGGGGAGCAGTACTTC
-	TRBV28	-	TRBJ1-4	CASSLRRATNEKLFF	TGTGCCAGCAGTCTCCGCCGAGCAACTAATGAAAAACTGTTTTTT
TRBD2	TRBV9	-	TRBJ2-1	CASSVVGWAGGYNEQFF	TGTGCCAGCAGCGTAGTGGGTTGGGCGGGAGGGTACAATGAGCAGTTCTTC
-	TRBV5-5	-	TRBJ1-3	CASSVTPGNTIYF	TGTGCCAGCAGCGTGACTCCTGGAAACACCATATATTTT
TRBD1	TRBV6-5	-	TRBJ2-7	CASSLGTVPYEQYF	TGTGCCAGCAGTCTCGGGACAGTTCCCTACGAGCAGTACTTC
TRBD1	TRBV14	-	TRBJ2-6	CASSQGDSSGANVLTF	TGTGCCAGCAGCCAAGGGGACAGCTCTGGGGCCAACGTCCTGACTTTC
TRBD2	TRBV7-2	-	TRBJ2-3	CASSPEVASGADTQYF	TGTGCCAGCAGTCCTGAGGTGGCTAGCGGAGCAGATACGCAGTATTTT
TRBD2	TRBV5-1	once	TRBJ2-1	CASSGGTTTYNEQFF	TGCGCCAGCAGCGGGGGGACTACCACCTACAATGAGCAGTTCTTC
TRBD2	TRBV11-2	-	TRBJ2-5	CASSPRTSTQGEETQYF	TGTGCCAGCAGCCCGAGGACTAGCACCCAGGGAGAAGAGACCCAGTACTTC
-	TRBV7-8	-	TRBJ2-7	CASSFRSGGSYEQYF	TGTGCCAGCAGCTTTCGGTCAGGGGGGTCCTACGAGCAGTACTTC
TRBD2	TRBV2	-	TRBJ2-1	CASTLSGEQFF	TGTGCCAGCACCCTTAGCGGGGAGCAGTTCTTC
-	TRBV6-5	-	TRBJ1-3	CASSYSRSGSGNTIYF	TGTGCCAGCAGTTACTCCAGAAGCGGGTCTGGAAACACCATATATTTT
-	TRBV7-9	-	TRBJ2-6	CASSLTVAGANVLTF	TGTGCCAGCAGCTTAACAGTTGCTGGGGCCAACGTCCTGACTTTC
TRBD2	TRBV7-2	-	TRBJ2-7	CASSLRTSRFESYEQYF	TGTGCCAGCAGCTTGAGGACTAGCAGATTCGAGTCCTACGAGCAGTACTTC
TRBD2	TRBV19	-	TRBJ2-3	CASSGGRAFSTDTQYF	TGTGCCAGTAGTGGCGGGAGGGCCTTCAGCACAGATACGCAGTATTTT
TRBD2	TRBV7-3	-	TRBJ2-1	CASSFPGGGNEQFF	TGTGCCAGCAGCTTTCCGGGGGGAGGGAATGAGCAGTTCTTC